The text below deals with one TCR beta chain. The antigen remains undetermined. The data stem from a study of T-cell memory formation after mild COVID-19. Study findings and constraints: Contracting clones from day 15 to 85 showed balanced CD4/CD8; later expanders favored CD4+. The appearance of some responding clones in pre-infection memory suggested that cross-reactive memory joined.

TCR alpha and TCR beta cDNA libraries carrying sample barcodes and UMIs came from 5'RACE with constant-segment primers. Using its own MiXCR run on the 5' RACE reads, TCRdb lists one record per CDR3 protein. The sample lists about 130,000 distinct CDR3 sequences; 15% to 20% were seen once. V dropped 3 bases and J dropped 6 bases, with 15 bases sitting between them. The CDR3 covers 14 residues. This clonotype was sampled from an adult woman who had mild COVID-19 (a few samples of this study predate the infection). Cell type and time point are not known. Material: PBMCs or a T cell subset sorted from them (not recorded which). V gene TRBV6-7 combines with J gene TRBJ2-7; D gene ambiguous. TRBV6-7 has ORF status, its function being uncertain. The CDR3, as DNA: TGTGCCAGCAGTTATTCGGTGTTCCCTTTCGAGCAGTACTTC. As protein: CASSYSVFPFEQYF.